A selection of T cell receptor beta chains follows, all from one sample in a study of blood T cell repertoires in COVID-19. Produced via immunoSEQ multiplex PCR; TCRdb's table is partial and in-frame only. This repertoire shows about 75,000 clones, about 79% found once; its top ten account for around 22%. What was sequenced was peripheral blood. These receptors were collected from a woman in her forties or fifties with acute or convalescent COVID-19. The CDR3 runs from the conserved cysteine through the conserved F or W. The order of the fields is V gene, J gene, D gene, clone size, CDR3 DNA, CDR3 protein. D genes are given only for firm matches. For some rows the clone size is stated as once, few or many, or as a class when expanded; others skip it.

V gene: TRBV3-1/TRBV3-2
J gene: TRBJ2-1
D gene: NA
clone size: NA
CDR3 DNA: TGTGCCAGCAGCCAAGCTCTAGCGAGGAGTGAGCAGTTCTTC
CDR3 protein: CASSQALARSEQFF

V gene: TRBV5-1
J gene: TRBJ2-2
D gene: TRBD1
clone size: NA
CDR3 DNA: TGCGCCAGCAGCTGGGGCTGGGGACAGGCTCCGGAGGGGGAGCTGTTTTTT
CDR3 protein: CASSWGWGQAPEGELFF

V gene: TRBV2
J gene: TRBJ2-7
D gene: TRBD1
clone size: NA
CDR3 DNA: TGTGCCAGCAGGGAACAGGGGCCGGCCTACGAGCAGTACTTC
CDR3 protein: CASREQGPAYEQYF

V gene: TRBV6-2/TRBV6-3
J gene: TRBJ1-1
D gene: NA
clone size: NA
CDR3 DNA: TGTGCCAGCAGCCCTCTGGGGGAGGGGATGAACACTGAAGCTTTCTTT
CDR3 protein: CASSPLGEGMNTEAFF

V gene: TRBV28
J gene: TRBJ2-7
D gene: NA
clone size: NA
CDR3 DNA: TGTGCCAGCAGTTTAAGCCGACAGATCCCTGGCGAGCAGTACTTC
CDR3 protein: CASSLSRQIPGEQYF

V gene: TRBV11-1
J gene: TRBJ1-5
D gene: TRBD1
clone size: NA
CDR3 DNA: TGTGCCAGCAGCTTAGCCATAAATCAGACAGGGGACAATCAGCCCCAGCATTTT
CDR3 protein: CASSLAINQTGDNQPQHF

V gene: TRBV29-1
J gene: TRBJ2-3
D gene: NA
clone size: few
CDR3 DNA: TGCAGCGTTGAGCGGGCGGGGACAGATACGCAGTATTTT
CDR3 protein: CSVERAGTDTQYF

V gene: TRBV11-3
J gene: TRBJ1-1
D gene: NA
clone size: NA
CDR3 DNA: TGTGCCAGCAGCTTAGATCATCCGAACACTGAAGCTTTCTTT
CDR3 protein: CASSLDHPNTEAFF

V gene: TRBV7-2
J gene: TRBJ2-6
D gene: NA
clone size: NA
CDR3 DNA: TGTGCCAGCAGCTTAGCGACTAGAGCCAACGTCCTGACTTTC
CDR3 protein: CASSLATRANVLTF

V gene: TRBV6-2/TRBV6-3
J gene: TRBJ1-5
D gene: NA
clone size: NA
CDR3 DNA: TGTGCCAGCAGTTTGACCCAGGGTAGCAATCAGCCCCAGCATTTT
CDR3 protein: CASSLTQGSNQPQHF

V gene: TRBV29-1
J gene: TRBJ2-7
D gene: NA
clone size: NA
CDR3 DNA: TGCAGCGTTCGTAGCCTATACGAGCAGTACTTC
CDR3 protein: CSVRSLYEQYF

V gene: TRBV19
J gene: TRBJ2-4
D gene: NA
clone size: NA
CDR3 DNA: TGTGCCAGTACCCAAGGGCGGGGAATCCAGTACTTC
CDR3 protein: CASTQGRGIQYF

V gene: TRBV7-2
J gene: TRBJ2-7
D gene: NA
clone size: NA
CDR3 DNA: TGTGCCAGCAGCGCCGAGGGCACTATACCATCCTACGAGCAGTACTTC
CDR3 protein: CASSAEGTIPSYEQYF

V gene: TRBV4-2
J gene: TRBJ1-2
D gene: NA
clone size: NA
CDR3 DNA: TGTGCCAGCAGCCAACAACAGGGTGGGTATGGCTACACCTTC
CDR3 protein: CASSQQQGGYGYTF

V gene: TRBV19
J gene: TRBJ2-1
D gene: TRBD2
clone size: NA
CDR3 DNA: TGTGCCAGTAGTCCCCGGGAGGGGCATCGGTATGAGCAGTTCTTC
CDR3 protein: CASSPREGHRYEQFF

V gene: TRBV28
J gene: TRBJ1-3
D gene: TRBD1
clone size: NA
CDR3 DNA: TGTGCCAGCAGTCCCGGACAGGGCCAAGGTCTCTGGAACACCATATATTTT
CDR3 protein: CASSPGQGQGLWNTIYF

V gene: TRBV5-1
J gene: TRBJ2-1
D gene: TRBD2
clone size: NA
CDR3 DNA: TGCGCCAGCAGCGCAGGACTAGCGGGAGGGGGCAATGAGCAGTTCTTC
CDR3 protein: CASSAGLAGGGNEQFF

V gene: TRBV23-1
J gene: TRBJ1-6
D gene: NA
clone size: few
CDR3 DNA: TGCGCCAGCCCAGGGGAGCAATTAAATTCACCCCTCCACTTT
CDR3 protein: CASPGEQLNSPLHF

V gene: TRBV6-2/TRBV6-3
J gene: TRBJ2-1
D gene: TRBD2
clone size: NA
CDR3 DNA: TGTGCCAGCAGTTGGAAGGGACTAGCGGACAACAATGAGCAGTTCTTC
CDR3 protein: CASSWKGLADNNEQFF

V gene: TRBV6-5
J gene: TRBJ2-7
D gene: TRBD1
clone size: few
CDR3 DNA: TGTGCCAGCAGTTACTCTTGGACAGGAGCCTACGAGCAGTACTTC
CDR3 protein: CASSYSWTGAYEQYF

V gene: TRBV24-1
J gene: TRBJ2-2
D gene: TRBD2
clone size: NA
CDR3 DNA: TGTGCCACCAGTGATCAGGGACTAGCGGGGGGGACCGGGGAGCTGTTTTTT
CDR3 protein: CATSDQGLAGGTGELFF

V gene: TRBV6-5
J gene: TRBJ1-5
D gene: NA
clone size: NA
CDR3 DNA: TGTGCCAGCACCGAGGGTGCTGGCAATCAGCCCCAGCATTTT
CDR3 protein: CASTEGAGNQPQHF

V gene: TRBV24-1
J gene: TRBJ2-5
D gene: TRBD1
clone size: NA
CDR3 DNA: TGTGCCACCAGTGATTTGACAGGGGGTATCCAAGAGACCCAGTACTTC
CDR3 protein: CATSDLTGGIQETQYF

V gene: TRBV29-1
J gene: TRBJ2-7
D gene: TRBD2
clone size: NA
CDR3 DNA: TGCAGCGTTCAAAGCGGGAGGCCGGCAGAGCAGTACTTC
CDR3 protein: CSVQSGRPAEQYF

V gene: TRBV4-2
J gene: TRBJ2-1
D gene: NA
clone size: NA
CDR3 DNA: TGTGCCAGCAGCCAAGAAGCGGGTTCTGCTCCCTACAATGAGCAGTTCTTC
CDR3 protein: CASSQEAGSAPYNEQFF

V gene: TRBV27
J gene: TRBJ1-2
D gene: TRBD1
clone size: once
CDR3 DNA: TGTGCCAGCAGCCCCTCAGGGGGCCGGGACTATGGCTACACCTTC
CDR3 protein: CASSPSGGRDYGYTF

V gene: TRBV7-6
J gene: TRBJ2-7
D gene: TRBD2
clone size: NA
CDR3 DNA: TGTGCCAGCAGCTTAGGGGTGGACAGGGGACTAGCGGCCATTTACGAGCAGTACTTC
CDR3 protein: CASSLGVDRGLAAIYEQYF

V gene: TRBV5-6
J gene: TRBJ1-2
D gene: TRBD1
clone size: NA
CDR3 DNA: TGTGCCAGCAGCTTCGGGACAGGGACCTATGGCTACACCTTC
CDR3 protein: CASSFGTGTYGYTF

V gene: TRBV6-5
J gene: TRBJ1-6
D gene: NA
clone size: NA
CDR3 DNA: TGTGCCAGCAGTTACTCGAGTGCCTTAAATTCACCCCTCCACTTT
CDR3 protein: CASSYSSALNSPLHF

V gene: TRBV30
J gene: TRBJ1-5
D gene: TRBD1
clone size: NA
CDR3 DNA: TGTGCCTGGAGTGTACAGGGGTACCAGCCCCAGCATTTT
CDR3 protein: CAWSVQGYQPQHF

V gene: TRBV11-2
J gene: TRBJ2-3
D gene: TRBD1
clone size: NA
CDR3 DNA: TGTGCCAGCAGCTGGGACAGGGGGGACACAGATACGCAGTATTTT
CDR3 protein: CASSWDRGDTDTQYF

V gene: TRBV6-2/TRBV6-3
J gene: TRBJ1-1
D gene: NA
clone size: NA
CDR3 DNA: TGTGCCAGCAGTCGATACGCCAGGAACACTGAAGCTTTCTTT
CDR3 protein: CASSRYARNTEAFF

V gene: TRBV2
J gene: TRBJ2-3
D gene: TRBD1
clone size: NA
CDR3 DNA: TGTGCCAGCAGCGTCGACAGGGGGCCGGCAGATACGCAGTATTTT
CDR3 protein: CASSVDRGPADTQYF

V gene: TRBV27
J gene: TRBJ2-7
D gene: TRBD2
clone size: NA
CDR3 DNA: TGTGCCAGCAGTTCCCCTAGCGGCTTTTACGAGCAGTACTTC
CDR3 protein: CASSSPSGFYEQYF

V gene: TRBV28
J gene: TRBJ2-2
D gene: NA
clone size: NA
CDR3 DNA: TGTGCCAGCGGCCAGGGTTACACCGGGGAGCTGTTTTTT
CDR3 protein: CASGQGYTGELFF

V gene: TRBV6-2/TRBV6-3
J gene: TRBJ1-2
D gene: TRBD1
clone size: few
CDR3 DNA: TGTGCCAGCAGTTACACCGGGACAGGGTTAAAAGGCTACACCTTC
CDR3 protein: CASSYTGTGLKGYTF

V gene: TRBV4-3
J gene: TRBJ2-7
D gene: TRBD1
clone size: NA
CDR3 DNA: TGCGCCAGCAGCCAGACACTGACAGGGGGGTACGAGCAGTACTTC
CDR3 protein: CASSQTLTGGYEQYF

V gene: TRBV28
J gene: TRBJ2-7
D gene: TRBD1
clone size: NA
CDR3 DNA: TGTGCCAGCACCCAACCCAGGGGGCCCTACGAGCAGTACTTC
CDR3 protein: CASTQPRGPYEQYF

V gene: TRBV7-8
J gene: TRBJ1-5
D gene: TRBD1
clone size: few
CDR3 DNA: TGTGCCAGCAGCCTCCTCCCGGGACAGGGCAATCAGCCCCAGCATTTT
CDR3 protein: CASSLLPGQGNQPQHF

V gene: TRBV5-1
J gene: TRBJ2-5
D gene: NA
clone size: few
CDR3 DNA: TGCGCCAGCAGTAAAGCGGCAGCCCAAGAGACCCAGTACTTC
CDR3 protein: CASSKAAAQETQYF

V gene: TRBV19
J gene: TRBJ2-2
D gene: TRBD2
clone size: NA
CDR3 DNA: TGTGCCAGTTTTAGCGGGAGAAGCACCGGGGAGCTGTTTTTT
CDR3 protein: CASFSGRSTGELFF

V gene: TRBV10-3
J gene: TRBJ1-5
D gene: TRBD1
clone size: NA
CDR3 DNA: TGTGCCATCAGTGAGAGCCCATCCGGGACAGATTCGAAGCCCCAGCATTTT
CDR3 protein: CAISESPSGTDSKPQHF

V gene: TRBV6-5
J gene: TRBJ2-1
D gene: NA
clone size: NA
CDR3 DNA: TGTGCCAGCGGAGGGCGGGTGAATGAGCAGTTCTTC
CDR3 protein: CASGGRVNEQFF

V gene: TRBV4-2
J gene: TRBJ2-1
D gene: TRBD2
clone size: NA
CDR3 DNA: TGTGCCAGCAGCCAAGATCGGGCTAGCGGTAACAATGAGCAGTTCTTC
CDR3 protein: CASSQDRASGNNEQFF

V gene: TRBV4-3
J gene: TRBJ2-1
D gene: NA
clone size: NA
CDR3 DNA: TGCGCCAGCAGCCAAGATTCGCGGTCTTCCTACATTGAGCAGTTCTTC
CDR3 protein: CASSQDSRSSYIEQFF

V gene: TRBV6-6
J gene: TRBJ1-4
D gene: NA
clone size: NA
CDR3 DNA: TGTGCCAGCAGCCCCCGTCAGGGTTTAGGTGAAAAACTGTTTTTT
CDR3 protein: CASSPRQGLGEKLFF

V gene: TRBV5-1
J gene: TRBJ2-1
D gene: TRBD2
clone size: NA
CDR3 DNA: TGCGCCAGCAGCTCCGGGAGGGCCCGGTACAATGAGCAGTTCTTC
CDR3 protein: CASSSGRARYNEQFF

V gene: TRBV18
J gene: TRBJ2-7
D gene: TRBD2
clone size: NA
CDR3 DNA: TGTGCCAGCTCGCCGGGACTAGACTACGAGCAGTACTTC
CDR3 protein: CASSPGLDYEQYF

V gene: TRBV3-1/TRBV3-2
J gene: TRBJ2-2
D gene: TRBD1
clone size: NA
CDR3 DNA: TGTGCCAGCAGTTGGGGACAGGGGACCGGGGAGCTGTTTTTT
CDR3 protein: CASSWGQGTGELFF

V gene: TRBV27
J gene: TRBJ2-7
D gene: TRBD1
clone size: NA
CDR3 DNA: TGTGCCAGCAGTTTAGGATTGGGACAGGACACCTACGAGCAGTACTTC
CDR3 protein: CASSLGLGQDTYEQYF

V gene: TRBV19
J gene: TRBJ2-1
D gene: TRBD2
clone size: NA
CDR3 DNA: TGTGCCAGTAGTCTGGGACTAGTTGATGAGCAGTTCTTC
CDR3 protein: CASSLGLVDEQFF

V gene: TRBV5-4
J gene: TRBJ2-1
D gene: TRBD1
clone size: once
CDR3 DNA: TGTGCCAGCAGCAGAGGAGCCGGGACAGGGTACAATGAGCAGTTCTTC
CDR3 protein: CASSRGAGTGYNEQFF

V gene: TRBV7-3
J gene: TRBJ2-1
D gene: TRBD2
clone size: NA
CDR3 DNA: TGTGCCAGCAGCTTAGCGGGAGCGGTACCCAATGAGCAGTTCTTC
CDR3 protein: CASSLAGAVPNEQFF

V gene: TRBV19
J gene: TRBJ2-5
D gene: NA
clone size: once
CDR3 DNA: TGTGCCAGTAGTATAGTGGGGGCCAGAGAGACCCAGTACTTC
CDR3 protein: CASSIVGARETQYF

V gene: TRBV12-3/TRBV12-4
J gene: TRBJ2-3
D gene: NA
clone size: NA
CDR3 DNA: TGTGCCAGCAGTTTTCTAGATACGCAGTATTTT
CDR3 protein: CASSFLDTQYF

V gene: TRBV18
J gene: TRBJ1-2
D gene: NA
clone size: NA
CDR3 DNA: TGTGCCAGCTCACCACCAGGGGTTACGGACTATGGCTACACCTTC
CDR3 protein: CASSPPGVTDYGYTF